The sequence of this T cell receptor beta chain was determined in a study of response to subunit inactivated influenza vaccine. Study results and limitations: Few new T cells, the authors suggested, are recruited by each seasonal influenza vaccination.

TCRdb reprocessed the RT-PCR reads via MiXCR and lists one record per CDR3 protein. The sample shows 500,000 to 600,000 distinct CDR3 sequences, about 12% of them seen only once. CDR1 and CDR2 from the germline V gene are SQVTM and ANQGSEA. The length of the CDR3 is 17 residues. V lost 7 bases, J lost 2 bases, and 24 bases lay in between. In this sample, this clonotype turned up a few times. The antigen remains undetermined. The genes are TRBV29-1 and TRBJ1-5; maybe TRBD1 (5 bases). The TCR originated in a man aged 50-59 years who received an inactivated influenza vaccine. The sequencing here drew on PBMCs from blood, taken on the day of vaccination. The CDR3 DNA reads TGCAGCGCTATATTAGAATTCGAGGTACAGGGCAATCAGCCCCAGCATTTT. This gives the protein CSAILEFEVQGNQPQHF.